These T cell receptor beta chains were read from a single sample in a study of shared clonotypes between healthy human individuals. Sequencing was performed with immunoSEQ multiplex PCR; in TCRdb, only in-frame clones are kept and a portion is missing. This table has about 1 million clones, under 80% appearing once. Sequencing used memory CD4+ T cells sorted from blood. The receptors were gathered from a man between 18 and 29 years old in good health. Both conserved end residues are part of each CDR3. The order of the fields is clone size, J gene, D gene, V gene, CDR3 protein, CDR3 DNA. The D gene is left open where the match is weak. Only some rows state a clone size, as once, few, many or a class for expanded clones.

>.|TRBJ2-7|TRBD1|TRBV10-2
CASSKPGQGSREQYF
TGCGCCAGCAGTAAGCCGGGACAGGGGAGTCGCGAGCAGTACTTC
>.|TRBJ1-1|.|TRBV11-2
CASSGRPMTWGTEAFF
TGTGCCAGCAGCGGCCGGCCCATGACTTGGGGCACTGAAGCTTTCTTT
>.|TRBJ1-3|.|TRBV30
CAWRRPGPNGNTIYF
TGTGCCTGGAGACGTCCCGGACCCAACGGAAACACCATATATTTT
>few|TRBJ2-7|TRBD2|TRBV7-9
CASSLKLAGGEQYF
TGTGCCAGCAGCCTTAAACTAGCGGGCGGCGAGCAGTACTTC
>.|TRBJ1-6|.|TRBV7-2
CASSFVLGELSPLHF
TGTGCCAGCAGCTTTGTCCTTGGGGAGCTTTCACCCCTCCACTTT
>.|TRBJ2-3|.|TRBV11-2
CASSLLVGTDTQYF
TGTGCCAGCAGCTTATTGGTGGGCACAGATACGCAGTATTTT
>.|TRBJ1-5|.|TRBV28
CASSGGGSGLRPQHF
TGTGCCAGCAGTGGCGGGGGATCGGGGCTGAGGCCCCAGCATTTT
>.|TRBJ2-7|.|TRBV10-1
CASSEKAGGSEQYF
TGCGCCAGCAGTGAAAAAGCTGGGGGTAGCGAGCAGTACTTC
>.|TRBJ2-3|.|TRBV2
CASSGVPGALSTDTQYF
TGTGCCAGCAGTGGGGTGCCGGGAGCCCTAAGCACAGATACGCAGTATTTT
>.|TRBJ2-2|.|TRBV5-4
CASSLGGPGELFF
TGTGCCAGCAGCTTGGGCGGGCCCGGGGAGCTGTTTTTT
>.|TRBJ2-2|.|TRBV9
CASSVIENTGELFF
TGTGCCAGCAGCGTGATAGAAAACACCGGGGAGCTGTTTTTT
>few|TRBJ2-1|TRBD1|TRBV15
CATSRVTPGTGNYNEQFF
TGTGCCACCAGCAGAGTTACGCCCGGGACAGGGAACTACAATGAGCAGTTCTTC
>.|TRBJ1-3|.|TRBV6-1
CASSVNRGAGNTIYF
TGTGCCAGCAGCGTTAACCGGGGTGCTGGAAACACCATATATTTT
>.|TRBJ2-5|.|TRBV7-2
CASSLQEGRTETQYF
TGTGCCAGCAGCCTCCAGGAAGGGAGGACAGAGACCCAGTACTTC
>.|TRBJ2-7|.|TRBV29-1
CSVEEADEQYF
TGCAGCGTTGAAGAGGCGGACGAGCAGTACTTC
>.|TRBJ2-7|.|TRBV5-1
CASSPGHLSSYEQYF
TGCGCCAGCAGCCCAGGCCACCTGAGCTCCTACGAGCAGTACTTC
>few|TRBJ1-3|.|TRBV2
CASRPQGIGPVGNTIYF
TGTGCCAGCAGACCACAGGGAATCGGCCCTGTGGGAAACACCATATATTTT
>.|TRBJ1-4|.|TRBV18
CASSPATVTEKLFF
TGTGCCAGCTCACCGGCCACCGTAACTGAAAAACTGTTTTTT
>.|TRBJ1-4|.|TRBV11-2
CASSSRGRTNEKLFF
TGTGCCAGCAGTTCCAGGGGCAGAACTAATGAAAAACTGTTTTTT
>.|TRBJ2-1|.|TRBV6-5
CASRYRAGVYNEQFF
TGTGCCAGCAGATACAGGGCGGGCGTCTACAATGAGCAGTTCTTC
>.|TRBJ2-1|.|TRBV30
CAWRSSSLGNEQFF
TGTGCCTGGAGATCTAGCAGCTTGGGTAATGAGCAGTTCTTC
>.|TRBJ2-7|TRBD2|TRBV29-1
CSVDSGLAGDYEQYF
TGCAGCGTCGACTCGGGACTAGCGGGGGACTACGAGCAGTACTTC
>once|TRBJ1-3|.|TRBV5-1
CASSLEGSGNTIYF
TGCGCCAGCAGCTTGGAGGGTTCTGGAAACACCATATATTTT
>once|TRBJ1-1|TRBD1|TRBV6-5
CASSKPTGFSTEAFF
TGTGCCAGCAGTAAACCGACAGGGTTTAGCACTGAAGCTTTCTTT
>.|TRBJ2-2|.|TRBV27
CASSFATSPRGTGELFF
TGTGCCAGCAGTTTCGCGACTAGCCCAAGGGGGACCGGGGAGCTGTTTTTT
>few|TRBJ1-1|.|TRBV18
CASSPGHPNTEAFF
TGTGCCAGCTCACCGGGACACCCGAACACTGAAGCTTTCTTT
>.|TRBJ1-1|.|TRBV7-3
CASSRDRNTEAFF
TGTGCCAGCAGCCGGGACCGGAACACTGAAGCTTTCTTT
>.|TRBJ2-2|.|TRBV6-6
CAIQGGPITGELFF
TGTGCCATCCAAGGGGGTCCTATCACCGGGGAGCTGTTTTTT
>.|TRBJ1-2|.|TRBV7-9
CASSLDVSGYTF
TGTGCCAGCAGCTTGGATGTTTCAGGCTACACCTTC
>.|TRBJ2-2|TRBD2|TRBV27
CASSSTSGGDTGELFF
TGTGCCAGCAGTTCTACTAGCGGGGGAGACACCGGGGAGCTGTTTTTT
>once|TRBJ1-5|TRBD1|TRBV18
CASSPPGQGKSQPQHF
TGTGCCAGCTCACCACCCGGACAGGGAAAAAGTCAGCCCCAGCATTTT
>.|TRBJ1-2|.|TRBV28
CASSLGLRYGYTF
TGTGCCAGCAGTTTAGGGCTGAGGTATGGCTACACCTTC
>.|TRBJ2-3|.|TRBV5-4
CASSLDQGNTQYF
TGTGCCAGCAGCTTGGACCAAGGGAATACGCAGTATTTT
>.|TRBJ1-2|.|TRBV6-5
CASSRGVDYGYTF
TGTGCCAGCAGTAGGGGGGTTGACTATGGCTACACCTTC
>.|TRBJ1-2|TRBD1|TRBV30
CAWGGQAGNYGYTF
TGTGCCTGGGGGGGACAGGCGGGTAACTATGGCTACACCTTC
>.|TRBJ2-7|.|TRBV20-1
CSAVTGYEQYF
TGCAGTGCCGTAACAGGGTACGAGCAGTACTTC
>.|TRBJ1-1|TRBD1|TRBV29-1
CSVATGDTEAFF
TGCAGCGTGGCTACAGGGGACACTGAAGCTTTCTTT
>.|TRBJ2-7|.|TRBV18
CASSPRQGHEQYF
TGTGCCAGCTCACCACGGCAGGGGCACGAGCAGTACTTC
>.|TRBJ1-1|TRBD1|TRBV2
CLSRQGGTEAFF
TGTCTTAGTCGGCAGGGGGGAACTGAAGCTTTCTTT
>.|TRBJ2-7|TRBD1|TRBV5-6
CASSTTGGTTYEQYF
TGTGCCAGCAGCACGACAGGGGGAACAACCTACGAGCAGTACTTC
>.|TRBJ1-4|TRBD1|TRBV30
CAWSPGQGNEKLFF
TGTGCCTGGAGTCCGGGACAGGGGAACGAAAAACTGTTTTTT
>few|TRBJ2-2|.|TRBV9
CASSVPPSRGADTGELFF
TGTGCCAGCAGCGTACCCCCATCCAGGGGCGCCGACACCGGGGAGCTGTTTTTT
>.|TRBJ2-5|TRBD2|TRBV6-4
CASSYGGAMTQYF
TGTGCCAGCAGCTACGGGGGGGCCATGACCCAGTACTTC
>.|TRBJ2-5|TRBD2|TRBV5-1
CASSYSGLAGGGETQYF
TGCGCCAGCAGCTACTCGGGACTAGCGGGGGGCGGAGAGACCCAGTACTTC
>few|TRBJ2-3|.|TRBV30
CAWRRQGNTDTQYF
TGTGCCTGGAGACGGCAGGGTAACACAGATACGCAGTATTTT
>.|TRBJ2-2|TRBD1|TRBV12-5
CASGLTMLGQGDTGELFF
TGTGCTAGTGGTTTGACGATGCTCGGGCAGGGGGACACCGGGGAGCTGTTTTTT
>.|TRBJ2-7|.|TRBV5-4
CASSSPQGSDEQYF
TGTGCCAGCAGCTCGCCCCAGGGGTCCGACGAGCAGTACTTC
>.|TRBJ1-3|.|TRBV4-1
CASSPRSAGSGNTIYF
TGCGCCAGCAGCCCAAGATCAGCAGGGTCTGGAAACACCATATATTTT
>once|TRBJ1-4|.|TRBV5-6
CASSSPHGTNEKLFF
TGTGCCAGCAGCTCGCCTCACGGTACTAATGAAAAACTGTTTTTT
>.|TRBJ2-7|.|TRBV2
CASRYRPDTAYEQYF
TGTGCCAGCAGGTACAGACCGGACACCGCCTACGAGCAGTACTTC
>.|TRBJ2-1|TRBD1|TRBV7-9
CASSNIRDSNEQFF
TGTGCCAGCAGCAATATTAGGGACAGTAATGAGCAGTTCTTC
>.|TRBJ2-7|TRBD1|TRBV6-6
CASSSGTGYYEQYF
TGTGCCAGCAGCTCCGGGACAGGGTACTACGAGCAGTACTTC
>.|TRBJ2-7|.|TRBV10-1
CASSEFVGDSYEQYF
TGCGCCAGCAGTGAGTTCGTCGGGGACTCCTACGAGCAGTACTTC
>few|TRBJ2-7|TRBD1|TRBV19
CASSAKTGYSYEQYF
TGTGCCAGTAGTGCAAAGACAGGGTACTCCTACGAGCAGTACTTC
>.|TRBJ1-1|.|TRBV9
CASSVAPGPETEAFF
TGTGCCAGCAGCGTAGCCCCGGGACCCGAGACTGAAGCTTTCTTT
>.|TRBJ2-5|TRBD2|TRBV5-1
CASSLGLAGKSQETQYF
TGCGCCAGCAGCTTGGGACTAGCGGGGAAGAGCCAAGAGACCCAGTACTTC